Shown below are 32 T cell receptor beta chains from a single sample sequenced in a study of radiotherapy plus CTLA-4 blockade in lung cancer. Sequencing was performed with immunoSEQ multiplex PCR; in TCRdb, only in-frame clones are kept and a portion is missing. There are about 100,000 clones in the sample; about four fifths occur only once, and 0.65% to 1% lies in the top ten. This sample comprised peripheral blood, obtained from a patient treated with radiotherapy plus ipilimumab. The receptors stem from a human donor with non-small cell lung cancer who had stable disease on radiotherapy plus ipilimumab.

This chain connects TRBV9 to TRBJ2-2, with D possibly matching TRBD1 (6 bases). The germline CDR1 and CDR2 sequences are SGDLS and YYNGEE. V lost 1 base and J lost 9, with 22 bases in between. This CDR3 has 17 amino acids. Here the CDR3 reads CASSVSLRQETSRELFF. CDR3 bases: TGTGCCAGCAGCGTATCCCTCAGACAGGAGACGTCCCGGGAGCTGTTTTTT. Combining the CDR3 with reference TRBV9 and TRBJ2-2 gives the whole variable domain DSGVTQTPKHLITATGQRVTLRCSPRSGDLSVYWYQQSLDQGLQFLIQYYNGEERAKGNILERFSAQQFPDLHSELNLSSLELGDSALYFCASSVSLRQETSRELFFGEGSRLTVL.

The rearrangement links TRBV9 to TRBJ2-5; TRBD2 might be the D (5 bases). This CDR3 is built from 16 residues. V gave up 0 bases and J gave up 1 base, with 13 bases separating them. Germline-derived CDR1 and CDR2 are SGDLS and YYNGEE. The CDR3 is CASSVEGGLTQETQYF. CDR3 coding DNA: TGTGCCAGCAGCGTAGAAGGCGGGCTCACCCAAGAGACCCAGTACTTC.

V and J are TRBV30 and TRBJ2-2; TRBD1 aligns across 9 bases. This CDR3 is built from 16 residues. Germline V gives CDR1 GTSNPN, CDR2 SVGIG (reference sequence). The trim removed 0 bases at V and 4 bases at J, leaving 6 bases unmatched. CDR3 coding DNA: TGTGCCTGGAGTGTACTCGGGACAGGGAGCACCGGGGAGCTGTTTTTT. This encodes CAWSVLGTGSTGELFF.

This chain joins TRBV5-8 and TRBJ1-4, with D hard to call. This CDR3 has 18 amino acids. V lost 3 bases and J 0 bases, leaving 18 bases between the germline ends. Germline values: CDR1 SGHTS, CDR2 YDEGEE. This CDR3 reads CASSSRTGTPSTNEKLFF. DNA for the CDR3: TGTGCCAGCAGCTCGAGGACTGGAACCCCCTCAACTAATGAAAAACTGTTTTTT.

The chain carries TRBV23-1 and TRBJ1-3, with D perhaps TRBD1 (5 bases). TRBV23-1 is flagged as an ORF with uncertain function. This CDR3 region has 16 residues. The V and J ends lost 0 bases and 2 bases respectively, with 11 bases between them. CDR3 sequence (DNA): TGCGCCAGCAGTCAATCGGGGGAACCCCCTGGAAACACCATATATTTT. Protein sequence: CASSQSGEPPGNTIYF.

V usage is TRBV4-1 and J usage is TRBJ2-4; D is possibly TRBD1 or TRBD2 (6 bases each). The CDR3 runs to 18 residues. V lost 0 bases to trimming and J lost 0 bases, with 15 bases between them. The germline V gene encodes CDR1 MGHRA and CDR2 YSYEKL. The CDR3 here is CASSQESWGAVAKNIQYF. DNA for the CDR3: TGCGCCAGCAGCCAAGAGTCCTGGGGGGCAGTAGCCAAAAACATTCAGTACTTC.

The genes are TRBV27 and TRBJ1-6; tentatively, D is TRBD1 (5 bases). Trimming pared 0 bases from V and 0 bases from J, leaving 12 bases between. The germline CDR1 and CDR2 sequences are MNHEY and SMNVEV (reference sequence). The CDR3 runs to 18 residues. CDR3 amino acids: CASSLSGTGFSYNSPLHF. CDR3 DNA sequence: TGTGCCAGCAGTTTATCGGGCACAGGCTTCTCCTATAATTCACCCCTCCACTTT.

V is TRBV19 and J is TRBJ2-2; the match to TRBD2 covers 7 bases. CDR1 and CDR2 (germline): LNHDA, SQIVND (reference sequence). The CDR3 is 18 amino acids. J was trimmed by 0 bases and V by 3 bases; bases with no gene match: 10. The CDR3 region is CASSILLIAGANTGELFF. As DNA, the CDR3 is TGTGCCAGTAGTATCCTCCTCATAGCGGGTGCGAACACCGGGGAGCTGTTTTTT.

The rearrangement links TRBV2 to TRBJ2-2; 13 positions match TRBD2. Germline values: CDR1 SNHLY, CDR2 FYNNEI. With V trimmed by 8 bases and J by 4 bases, 13 bases remained unmatched. This CDR3 comprises 18 residues. The chain's CDR3 is CASVRLAGGWSGTGELFF. The CDR3 DNA reads TGTGCCAGCGTCCGACTAGCGGGGGGATGGTCGGGCACCGGGGAGCTGTTTTTT.

V is TRBV19 and J is TRBJ2-1; TRBD2 agrees at 15 bases. Trimming cost V 7 bases and J 7 bases; bases outside gene matches: 8. The CDR3 is 16 amino acids. CDR1 and CDR2 (germline): LNHDA, SQIVND (reference sequence). The DNA of the CDR3 is TGTGCCAGTAATTCATTAGGGACTAGCGGGAGGAATGAGCAGTTCTTC. This encodes CASNSLGTSGRNEQFF. The whole variable domain, remainder taken from reference TRBV19 and TRBJ2-1, is DGGITQSPKYLFRKEGQNVTLSCEQNLNHDAMYWYRQDPGQGLRLIYYSQIVNDFQKGDIAEGYSVSREKKESFPLTVTSAQKNPTAFYLCASNSLGTSGRNEQFFGPGTRLTVL.

The V call is TRBV5-4, the J call TRBJ2-1; D remains unclear. The CDR3 totals 14 residues. Per the germline V gene, CDR1 is SGHNT and CDR2 is YYREEE (reference sequence). V lost 0 bases and J lost 7, with 11 bases in between. CDR3 protein: CASSLDWSKNEQFF. CDR3 nucleotides: TGTGCCAGCAGCTTGGATTGGTCGAAAAATGAGCAGTTCTTC.

A note on this clone: Sequence at one end of the junction differs from germline and may be a read error. CDR3 sequence (DNA): TGTGCTAGCAGCCCTAGCGGGAGGGCCTACACCGGGGAGCTGTTTTTT. Its protein is CASSPSGRAYTGELFF. The chain combines TRBV7-7 with TRBJ2-2, with 12 bases matching TRBD2. Germline lookup yields CDR1 SSHAT and CDR2 FNYEAQ (reference sequence). This CDR3 region has 16 residues.

The V call is TRBV27, the J call TRBJ1-2; D possibly corresponds to TRBD1 (6 bases). Trimming stripped 2 bases from V and 4 bases from J, with 11 bases between. Germline assignment: CDR1 MNHEY and CDR2 SMNVEV (reference sequence). This CDR3 is built from 14 residues. CDR3 coding DNA: TGTGCCAGCAGTTTAAACGGGGGGCTCTATGGCTACACCTTC. Amino acids: CASSLNGGLYGYTF.

The chain uses TRBV7-8 and TRBJ2-1, with D tentatively TRBD2 (6 bases). CDR3 size: 14 residues. CDR1 is SGHVS and CDR2 is FQNEAQ in the germline V gene. Trimming cost V 6 bases and J 6 bases, with 15 bases left between them. CDR3 DNA: TGTGCCAGCAGATGGGGGGTTTCGGGCAATGAGCAGTTCTTC. Translation gives CASRWGVSGNEQFF.

The chain recombines TRBV5-1 with TRBJ2-7, with TRBD1 as a possible D gene (5 bases). This CDR3 region has 14 residues. The V gene lost 1 base and the J gene lost 5 bases, with 13 bases spanning the gap. Germline lookup yields CDR1 SGHRS and CDR2 YFSETQ. DNA of the CDR3: TGCGCCAGCAGCTTGTCCCAGGGTGTCAACGAGCAGTACTTC. The encoded protein is CASSLSQGVNEQYF.

The chain employs TRBV18 and TRBJ1-4; the D gene is possibly TRBD1 (5 bases). The CDR3 consists of 15 residues. Trimming removed 0 bases from V and 7 bases from J, with 12 bases in between. Germline CDR1 and CDR2: KGHSH and LQKENI. CDR3 residues: CASSPPDTMGEKLFF. CDR3 nucleotide sequence: TGTGCCAGCTCACCACCGGACACCATGGGTGAAAAACTGTTTTTT.

The chain links TRBV28 to TRBJ2-7, with a weak D call TRBD1 (7 bases). Trimming left V 3 bases short and J 3 bases short, with 12 bases between. This CDR3 has 14 amino acids. CDR1 and CDR2 (germline): MDHEN, SYDVKM. CDR3 region: CASSFGGGSYEQYF. CDR3 nucleotide sequence: TGTGCCAGCAGTTTCGGAGGGGGCAGCTACGAGCAGTACTTC.

The gene calls are TRBV28 and TRBJ2-1; 7 bases are a match to TRBD2. Trimming at V came to 7 bases and at J to 7 bases, leaving 10 bases not matched to a gene. CDR1 is MDHEN, CDR2 SYDVKM, per germline. The CDR3 spans 14 residues. The CDR3 reads CASTSTNGRNEQFF. CDR3 DNA sequence: TGTGCCAGCACCTCTACTAACGGGAGGAATGAGCAGTTCTTC.

The gene calls are TRBV27 and TRBJ1-4, with D unclear. V was trimmed by 5 bases and J by 10 bases, leaving 26 bases between them. The germline V gene encodes CDR1 MNHEY and CDR2 SMNVEV (reference sequence). The CDR3 has 17 residues. CDR3 bases: TGTGCCAGCAGTCCCTCCCGAGTTGGACCAAAACATGGAAAACTGTTTTTT. Protein sequence: CASSPSRVGPKHGKLFF.

V and J are TRBV25-1 and TRBJ1-1; 7 bases are shared with TRBD1. The CDR3 is 14 residues long. V lost 4 bases and J lost 5; bases outside the gene matches: 7. The germline CDR1 and CDR2 sequences are MGHDK and SYGVNS. CDR3 region: CASSVQGRGTEAFF. CDR3 DNA sequence: TGTGCCAGCAGTGTACAGGGGAGAGGGACTGAAGCTTTCTTT.

This rearrangement joins TRBV6-5 to TRBJ2-3; tentative D call: TRBD2 (6 bases). In germline, CDR1 is MNHEY, CDR2 SVGAGI. Trimming removed 4 bases at V and 5 bases at J, with 19 bases between. This CDR3 is 16 amino acids long. The chain's CDR3 is CASSSVRGGVVDTQYF. The CDR3 DNA reads TGTGCCAGCAGTTCAGTACGGGGCGGGGTGGTAGATACGCAGTATTTT.

This rearrangement joins TRBV5-1 to TRBJ2-1, with D perhaps assigned TRBD1 or TRBD2 (6 bases each). Trimming removed 0 bases at V and 5 bases at J, with 9 bases between. CDR1 is SGHRS and CDR2 is YFSETQ in the germline V gene. CDR3 length: 14 residues. Written as DNA, the CDR3 is TGCGCCAGCAGCTTGGCGGGGGCTAACAATGAGCAGTTCTTC. Encoded protein: CASSLAGANNEQFF.

V usage is TRBV11-1 and J usage is TRBJ2-7; possibly TRBD1 for D (6 bases). The V end was cut by 4 bases, the J end by 0 bases, with 13 bases between. The length of the CDR3 is 15 residues. In germline, CDR1 is SGHAT, CDR2 FQDESV (reference sequence). CDR3 in DNA: TGTGCCAGCAGCTGGGACATGGGGCCCTCCTACGAGCAGTACTTC. This encodes CASSWDMGPSYEQYF.

For the CDR3, the DNA is TGTGCCAGCAGTTCCCGTGAGGTTATGAACACTGAAGCTTTCTTT. Translation: CASSSREVMNTEAFF. This chain links TRBV6-5 with TRBJ1-1; D call uncertain. CDR1 is MNHEY, CDR2 SVGAGI, per germline. This CDR3 comprises 15 residues. Trimming took off 4 bases at V and 0 bases at J, with 12 bases between the two ends.

As concerns this clone: Its ends do not fully match the called genes, so a read error is possible. The J gene is TRBJ2-2, the V gene TRBV5-1; no clear D gene. CDR1 is SGHRS, CDR2 YFSETQ, per germline. This CDR3 has 14 amino acids. The CDR3 DNA is TGCGCCAGCAAGCCGTACGTGAACAGCGGGGAGCTGTTTTTT. It encodes CASKPYVNSGELFF.

This CDR3 is CATSNAGGLGEQYF. For the CDR3, the DNA is TGTGCCACCAGCAATGCGGGAGGGCTGGGCGAGCAGTACTTC. The chain has TRBV15 and TRBJ2-7, with 9 bases aligning to TRBD2. The ends lost 4 bases at V and 6 bases at J; junction bases unmatched: 7. CDR1 LNHNV and CDR2 YYDKDF come from the germline V gene (reference sequence). The CDR3 extends over 14 amino acids. The full variable domain, in which reference TRBV15 and TRBJ2-7 provide the parts outside the CDR3, is DAMVIQNPRYQVTQFGKPVTLSCSQTLNHNVMYWYQQKSSQAPKLLFHYYDKDFNNEADTPDNFQSRRPNTSFCFLDIRSPGLGDTAMYLCATSNAGGLGEQYFGPGTRLTVT.

V is TRBV6-5 and J is TRBJ1-3, with D possibly matching TRBD1 (5 bases). Per germline, CDR1 MNHEY and CDR2 SVGAGI. The CDR3 is made up of 15 amino acids. Trimming cost V 5 bases and J 2 bases, with 13 bases left between them. The CDR3 DNA sequence: TGTGCCAGCAGTGGGACCGGGACGGCTGGAAACACCATATATTTT. This encodes CASSGTGTAGNTIYF.

This chain uses TRBV7-2 with TRBJ1-5, with 11 bases aligning to TRBD1. Germline trimming cut 4 bases from V and 5 bases from J; bases unmatched to any gene: 4. The CDR3 is 15 residues long. Germline V gene lookup returns CDR1 SGHTA and CDR2 FQGNSA. The CDR3 here is CASSSGTGGYQPQHF. Written as DNA, the CDR3 is TGTGCCAGCAGCTCTGGGACAGGGGGATATCAGCCCCAGCATTTT.

This chain uses TRBV2 with TRBJ1-2, with D maybe TRBD1 (6 bases). The germline V gene has CDR1 SNHLY and CDR2 FYNNEI. V was shortened by 6 bases and J by 4 bases, with 12 bases between the two germline ends. The CDR3 totals 13 residues. As DNA, the CDR3 is TGTGCCAGCAGGGGGGCGGGCCTCTATGGCTACACCTTC. It yields the protein CASRGAGLYGYTF.

This clone was detected a few times. CDR3 DNA: TGCGCCAGCAGCCAGAACAGGGGGCAGGGGGAGACCCAGTACTTC. It encodes CASSQNRGQGETQYF. V and J are TRBV5-1 and TRBJ2-5; 9 nucleotides line up with TRBD1. V shed 4 bases and J 5 bases; nucleotides not matched to a gene: 9. CDR3 size: 15 residues. The germline V gene has CDR1 SGHRS and CDR2 YFSETQ. Full variable domain (missing parts from reference TRBV5-1 and TRBJ2-5): KAGVTQTPRYLIKTRGQQVTLSCSPISGHRSVSWYQQTPGQGLQFLFEYFSETQRNKGNFPGRFSGRQFSNSRSEMNVSTLELGDSALYLCASSQNRGQGETQYFGPGTRLLVL.

This clone was detected only a few times. The CDR3: CASSRRSPGTSGPDTQYF. CDR3 nucleotide sequence: TGCGCCAGCAGCCGGAGGTCTCCAGGGACTAGCGGACCAGATACGCAGTATTTT. This chain links TRBV5-1 with TRBJ2-3, with 11 nucleotides matching TRBD2. The CDR3 length is 18 residues. Trimming took 4 bases from V and 4 from J; bases not matched to a gene: 14. Germline CDR1 and CDR2: SGHRS and YFSETQ.

The CDR3 DNA reads TGTGCCAGCAGCCGAACACAGGGAGTGGATGAAAAACTGTTTTTT. It is translated as CASSRTQGVDEKLFF. J is TRBJ1-4 and V is TRBV7-9; D may be TRBD1 (6 bases). The CDR3 extends over 15 amino acids. Germline CDR1 reads SEHNR; CDR2 reads FQNEAQ (reference sequence). The V gene lost 5 bases and the J gene lost 6 bases, with 16 bases spanning the gap.